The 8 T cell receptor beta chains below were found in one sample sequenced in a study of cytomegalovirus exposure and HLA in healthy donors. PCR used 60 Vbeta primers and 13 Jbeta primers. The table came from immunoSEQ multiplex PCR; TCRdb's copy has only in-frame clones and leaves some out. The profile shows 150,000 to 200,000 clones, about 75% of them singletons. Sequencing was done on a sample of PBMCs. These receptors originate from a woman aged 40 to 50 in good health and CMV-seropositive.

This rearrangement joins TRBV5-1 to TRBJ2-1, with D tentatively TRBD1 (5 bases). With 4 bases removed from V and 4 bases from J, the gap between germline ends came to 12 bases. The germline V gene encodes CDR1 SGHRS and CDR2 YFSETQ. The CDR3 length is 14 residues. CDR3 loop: CASSRNQGYNEQFF. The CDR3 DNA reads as TGCGCCAGCAGCAGAAACCAGGGTTACAATGAGCAGTTCTTC.

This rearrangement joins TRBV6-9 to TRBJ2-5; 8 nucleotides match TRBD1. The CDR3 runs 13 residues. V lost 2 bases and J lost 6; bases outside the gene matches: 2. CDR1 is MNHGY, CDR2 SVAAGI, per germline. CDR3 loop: CASSYRTGQTQYF. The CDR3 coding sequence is TGTGCCAGCAGTTATAGGACAGGGCAGACCCAGTACTTC.

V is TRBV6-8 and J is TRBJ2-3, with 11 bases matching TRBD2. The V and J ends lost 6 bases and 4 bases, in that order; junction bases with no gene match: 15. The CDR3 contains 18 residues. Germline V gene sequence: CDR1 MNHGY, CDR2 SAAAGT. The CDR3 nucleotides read TGTGCCAGCAGAAATTCGGCCCGACTAGCGGGACCAGCAGATACGCAGTATTTT. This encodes CASRNSARLAGPADTQYF.

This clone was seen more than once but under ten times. Written as DNA, the CDR3 is TGTGCCAGCAGTTACGGGGGGATTACCTACGAGCAGTACTTC. Its translation: CASSYGGITYEQYF. V and J are TRBV6-5 and TRBJ2-7, with a tentative D call TRBD2 (6 bases). The V gene lost 2 bases and the J gene lost 2 bases, with 10 bases spanning the gap. Germline V gives CDR1 MNHEY, CDR2 SVGAGI. The CDR3 is 14 residues long.

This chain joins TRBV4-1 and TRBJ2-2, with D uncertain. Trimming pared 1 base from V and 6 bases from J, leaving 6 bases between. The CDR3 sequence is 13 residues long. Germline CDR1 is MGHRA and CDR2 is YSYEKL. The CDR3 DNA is TGCGCCAGCAGCCAAGGCAGGTCCGGGGAGCTGTTTTTT. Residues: CASSQGRSGELFF.

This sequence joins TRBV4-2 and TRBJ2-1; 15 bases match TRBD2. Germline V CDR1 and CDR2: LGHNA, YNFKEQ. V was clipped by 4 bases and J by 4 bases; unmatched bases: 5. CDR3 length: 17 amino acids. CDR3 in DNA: TGTGCCAGCAGCCCGTGGACTAGCGGGGGGGCATACAATGAGCAGTTCTTC. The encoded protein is CASSPWTSGGAYNEQFF.

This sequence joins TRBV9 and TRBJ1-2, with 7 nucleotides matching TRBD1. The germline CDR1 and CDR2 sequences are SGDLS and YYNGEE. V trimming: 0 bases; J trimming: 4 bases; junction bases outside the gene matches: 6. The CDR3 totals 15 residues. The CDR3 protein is CASSVGTGDAYGYTF. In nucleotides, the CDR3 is TGTGCCAGCAGCGTAGGGACAGGTGACGCCTATGGCTACACCTTC.

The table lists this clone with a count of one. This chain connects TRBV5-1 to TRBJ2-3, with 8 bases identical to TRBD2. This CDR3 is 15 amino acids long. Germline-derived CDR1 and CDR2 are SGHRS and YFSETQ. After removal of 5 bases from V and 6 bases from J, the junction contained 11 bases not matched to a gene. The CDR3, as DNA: TGCGCCAGCAGTCAACCGGGACTAGAAGAGGATACGCAGTATTTT. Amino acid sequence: CASSQPGLEEDTQYF.